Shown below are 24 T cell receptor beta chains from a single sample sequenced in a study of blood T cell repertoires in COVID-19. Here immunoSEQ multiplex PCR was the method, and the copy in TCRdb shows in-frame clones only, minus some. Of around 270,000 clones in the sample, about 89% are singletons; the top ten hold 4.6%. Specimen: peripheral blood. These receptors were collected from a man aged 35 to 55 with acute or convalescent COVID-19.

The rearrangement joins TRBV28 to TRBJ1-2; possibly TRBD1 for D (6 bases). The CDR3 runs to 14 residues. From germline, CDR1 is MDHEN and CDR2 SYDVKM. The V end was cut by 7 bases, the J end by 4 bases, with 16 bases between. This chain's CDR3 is CASNLQGTSYGYTF. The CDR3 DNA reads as TGTGCCAGCAACCTACAGGGTACCTCCTATGGCTACACCTTC.

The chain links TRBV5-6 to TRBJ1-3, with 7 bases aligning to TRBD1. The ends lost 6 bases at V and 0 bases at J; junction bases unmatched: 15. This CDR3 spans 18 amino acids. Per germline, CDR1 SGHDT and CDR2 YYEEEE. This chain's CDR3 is CASINYRDSTISGNTIYF. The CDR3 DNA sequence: TGTGCCAGCATCAACTACCGGGACAGCACTATCTCTGGAAACACCATATATTTT.

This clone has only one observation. CDR3 nucleotides: TGTGCCAGCAGCCTTCAACCTTCGACAGGCGGTAGCTATGGCTACACCTTC. It is translated as CASSLQPSTGGSYGYTF. The rearrangement joins TRBV13 to TRBJ1-2, with a weak D call TRBD1 (6 bases). This CDR3 is built from 17 residues. Germline values: CDR1 PRHDT, CDR2 FYEKMQ (reference sequence). Trimming removed 5 bases from V and 4 bases from J, with 23 bases in between.

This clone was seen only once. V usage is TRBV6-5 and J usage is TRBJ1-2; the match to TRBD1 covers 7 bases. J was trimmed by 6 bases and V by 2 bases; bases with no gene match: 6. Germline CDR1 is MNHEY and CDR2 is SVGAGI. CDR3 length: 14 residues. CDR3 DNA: TGTGCCAGCAGTTACCGGGGACAGTCGGATGGCTACACCTTC. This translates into CASSYRGQSDGYTF.

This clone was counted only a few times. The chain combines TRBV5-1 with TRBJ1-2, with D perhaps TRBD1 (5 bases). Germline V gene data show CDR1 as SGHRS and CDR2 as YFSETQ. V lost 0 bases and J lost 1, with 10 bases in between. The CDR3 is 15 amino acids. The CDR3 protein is CASSLAAGLNYGYTF. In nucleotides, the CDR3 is TGCGCCAGCAGCTTGGCGGCAGGGCTTAACTATGGCTACACCTTC. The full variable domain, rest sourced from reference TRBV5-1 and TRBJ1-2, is KAGVTQTPRYLIKTRGQQVTLSCSPISGHRSVSWYQQTPGQGLQFLFEYFSETQRNKGNFPGRFSGRQFSNSRSEMNVSTLELGDSALYLCASSLAAGLNYGYTFGSGTRLTVV.

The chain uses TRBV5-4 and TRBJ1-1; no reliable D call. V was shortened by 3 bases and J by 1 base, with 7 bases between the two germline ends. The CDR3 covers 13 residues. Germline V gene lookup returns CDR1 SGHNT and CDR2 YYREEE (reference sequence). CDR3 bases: TGTGCCAGCAGCTCCGGTTGGAACACTGAAGCTTTCTTT. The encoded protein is CASSSGWNTEAFF. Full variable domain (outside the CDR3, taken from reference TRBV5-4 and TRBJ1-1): ETGVTQSPTHLIKTRGQQVTLRCSSQSGHNTVSWYQQALGQGPQFIFQYYREEENGRGNFPPRFSGLQFPNYSSELNVNALELDDSALYLCASSSGWNTEAFFGQGTRLTVV.

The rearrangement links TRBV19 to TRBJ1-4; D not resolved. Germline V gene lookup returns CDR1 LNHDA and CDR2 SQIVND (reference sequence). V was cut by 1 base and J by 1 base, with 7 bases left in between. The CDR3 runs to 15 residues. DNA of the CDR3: TGTGCCAGTAGTATAGGCGGGGAAACTAATGAAAAACTGTTTTTT. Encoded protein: CASSIGGETNEKLFF.

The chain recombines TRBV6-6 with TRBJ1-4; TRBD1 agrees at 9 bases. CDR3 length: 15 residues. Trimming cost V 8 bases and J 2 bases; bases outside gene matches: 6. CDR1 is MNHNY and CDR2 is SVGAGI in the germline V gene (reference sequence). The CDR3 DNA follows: TGTGCCAGCGACGACAGGGGGAGGACTAATGAAAAACTGTTTTTT. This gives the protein CASDDRGRTNEKLFF.

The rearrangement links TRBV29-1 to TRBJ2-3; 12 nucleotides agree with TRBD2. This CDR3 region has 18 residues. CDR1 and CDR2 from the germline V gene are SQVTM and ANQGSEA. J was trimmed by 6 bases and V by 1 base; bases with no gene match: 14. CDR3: CSVEGLAGGPTVGDTQYF. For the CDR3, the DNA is TGCAGCGTTGAAGGGCTAGCGGGGGGGCCTACCGTCGGCGATACGCAGTATTTT.

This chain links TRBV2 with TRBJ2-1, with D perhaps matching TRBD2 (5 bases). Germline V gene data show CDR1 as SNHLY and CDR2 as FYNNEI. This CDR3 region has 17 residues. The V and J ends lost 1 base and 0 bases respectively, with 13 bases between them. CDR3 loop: CASSEESLANSYNEQFF. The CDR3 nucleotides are TGTGCCAGCAGTGAAGAGAGTCTAGCCAACTCCTACAATGAGCAGTTCTTC.

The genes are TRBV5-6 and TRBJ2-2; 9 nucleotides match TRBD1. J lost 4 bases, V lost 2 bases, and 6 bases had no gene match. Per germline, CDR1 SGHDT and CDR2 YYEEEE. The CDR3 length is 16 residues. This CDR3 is CASSLIGTGITGELFF. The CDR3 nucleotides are TGTGCCAGCAGCTTAATAGGGACAGGGATCACCGGGGAGCTGTTTTTT.

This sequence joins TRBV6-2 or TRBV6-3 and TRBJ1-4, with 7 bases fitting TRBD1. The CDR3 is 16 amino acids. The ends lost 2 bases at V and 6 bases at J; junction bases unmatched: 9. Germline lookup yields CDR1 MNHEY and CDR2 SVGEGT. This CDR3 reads CASSYPMGTADEKLFF. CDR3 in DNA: TGTGCCAGCAGTTACCCCATGGGGACAGCGGATGAAAAACTGTTTTTT.

The CDR3 here is CASRRGLASDEQYF. CDR3 DNA sequence: TGCGCCAGCAGACGCGGACTAGCCAGTGACGAGCAGTACTTC. This chain links TRBV4-1 with TRBJ2-7, with 8 positions matching TRBD2. Per germline, CDR1 MGHRA and CDR2 YSYEKL. The junction had 9 bases not matched to a gene; V was cut back by 6 bases and J by 5 bases. The CDR3 is 14 amino acids.

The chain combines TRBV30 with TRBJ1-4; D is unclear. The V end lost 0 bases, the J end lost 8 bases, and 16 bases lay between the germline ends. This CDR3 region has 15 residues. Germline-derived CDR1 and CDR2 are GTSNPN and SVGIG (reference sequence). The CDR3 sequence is CAWSVGHSGYEKLFF. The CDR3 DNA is TGTGCCTGGAGTGTAGGTCACAGCGGGTACGAAAAACTGTTTTTT.

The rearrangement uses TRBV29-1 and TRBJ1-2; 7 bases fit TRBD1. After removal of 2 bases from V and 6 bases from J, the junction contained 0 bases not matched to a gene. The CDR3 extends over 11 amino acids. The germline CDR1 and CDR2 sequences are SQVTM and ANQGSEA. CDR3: CSVEQGDGYTF. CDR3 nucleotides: TGCAGCGTTGAACAGGGGGATGGCTACACCTTC.

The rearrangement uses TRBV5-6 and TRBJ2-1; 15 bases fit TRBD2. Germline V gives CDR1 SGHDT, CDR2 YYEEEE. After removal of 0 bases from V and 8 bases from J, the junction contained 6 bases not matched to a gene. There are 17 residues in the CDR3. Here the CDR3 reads CASSLAGLAGGPHEQFF. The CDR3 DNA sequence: TGTGCCAGCAGCTTGGCCGGACTAGCGGGGGGGCCCCATGAGCAGTTCTTC.

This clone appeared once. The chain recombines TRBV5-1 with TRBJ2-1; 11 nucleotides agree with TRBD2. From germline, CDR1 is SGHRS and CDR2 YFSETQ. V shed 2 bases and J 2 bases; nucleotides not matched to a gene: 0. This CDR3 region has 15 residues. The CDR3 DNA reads TGCGCCAGCAGCTTACTAGCGGGGGCCTACAATGAGCAGTTCTTC. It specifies CASSLLAGAYNEQFF.

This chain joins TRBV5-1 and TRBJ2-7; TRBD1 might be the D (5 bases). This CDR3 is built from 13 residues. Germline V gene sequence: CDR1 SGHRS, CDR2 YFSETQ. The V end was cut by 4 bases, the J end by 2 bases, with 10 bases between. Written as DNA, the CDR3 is TGCGCCAGCAGCGCACAGGCAACCTACGAGCAGTACTTC. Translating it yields CASSAQATYEQYF.

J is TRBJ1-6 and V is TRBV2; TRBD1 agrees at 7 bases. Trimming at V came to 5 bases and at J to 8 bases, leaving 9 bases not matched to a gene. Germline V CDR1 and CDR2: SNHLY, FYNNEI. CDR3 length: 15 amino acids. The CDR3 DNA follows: TGTGCCAGCAGTCCCGGGACAGTGACGGATTCACCCCTCCACTTT. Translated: CASSPGTVTDSPLHF.

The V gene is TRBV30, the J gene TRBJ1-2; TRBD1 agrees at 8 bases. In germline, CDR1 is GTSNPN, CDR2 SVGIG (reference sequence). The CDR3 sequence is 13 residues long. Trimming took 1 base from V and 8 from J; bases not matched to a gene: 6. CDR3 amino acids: CAWSGGQVEGYTF. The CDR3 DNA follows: TGTGCCTGGAGTGGGGGACAGGTGGAAGGCTACACCTTC.

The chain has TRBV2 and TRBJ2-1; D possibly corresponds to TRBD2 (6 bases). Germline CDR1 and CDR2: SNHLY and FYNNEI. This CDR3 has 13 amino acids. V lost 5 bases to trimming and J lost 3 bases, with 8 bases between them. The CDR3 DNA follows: TGTGCCAGCAGTTACGGGAGCTACAATGAGCAGTTCTTC. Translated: CASSYGSYNEQFF.

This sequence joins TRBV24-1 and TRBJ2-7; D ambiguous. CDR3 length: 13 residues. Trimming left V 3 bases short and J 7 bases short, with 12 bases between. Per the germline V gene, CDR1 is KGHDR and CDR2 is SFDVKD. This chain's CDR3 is CATSDTPAGEQYF. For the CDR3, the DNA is TGTGCCACCAGTGATACCCCTGCCGGGGAGCAGTACTTC.

Here the CDR3 DNA reads TGTGCCAGTAGTAGCGGAGACAGGGGCCCTGGGAGTACTGAAGCTTTCTTT. Protein sequence: CASSSGDRGPGSTEAFF. The chain carries TRBV19 and TRBJ1-1; the match to TRBD1 covers 8 bases. Trimming took 4 bases from V and 5 from J; bases not matched to a gene: 15. The V gene's germline CDR1 is LNHDA and CDR2 SQIVND (reference sequence). This CDR3 comprises 17 residues. The full variable domain, with the rest looked up from reference TRBV19 and TRBJ1-1, is DGGITQSPKYLFRKEGQNVTLSCEQNLNHDAMYWYRQDPGQGLRLIYYSQIVNDFQKGDIAEGYSVSREKKESFPLTVTSAQKNPTAFYLCASSSGDRGPGSTEAFFGQGTRLTVV.

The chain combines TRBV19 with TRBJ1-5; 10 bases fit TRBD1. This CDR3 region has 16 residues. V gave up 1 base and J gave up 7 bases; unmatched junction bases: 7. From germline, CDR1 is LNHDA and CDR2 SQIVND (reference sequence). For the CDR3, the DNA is TGTGCCAGTAGTATAGGGGACAGGGGCCTGGGGCAGCCCCAGCATTTT. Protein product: CASSIGDRGLGQPQHF.